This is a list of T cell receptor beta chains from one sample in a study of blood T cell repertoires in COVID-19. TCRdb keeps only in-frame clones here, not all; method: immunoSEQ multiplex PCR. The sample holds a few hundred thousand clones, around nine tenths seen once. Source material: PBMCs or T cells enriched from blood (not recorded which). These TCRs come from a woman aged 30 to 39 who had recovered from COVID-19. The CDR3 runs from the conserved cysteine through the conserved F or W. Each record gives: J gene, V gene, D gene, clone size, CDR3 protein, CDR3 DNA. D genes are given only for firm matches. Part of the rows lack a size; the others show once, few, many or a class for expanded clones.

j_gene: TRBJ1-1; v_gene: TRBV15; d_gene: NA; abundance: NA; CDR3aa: CATSRRKEVTEAFF; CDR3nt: TGTGCCACCAGCAGGCGAAAGGAGGTCACTGAAGCTTTCTTT
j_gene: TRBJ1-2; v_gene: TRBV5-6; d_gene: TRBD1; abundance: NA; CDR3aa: CASSVRTGGHNYGYTF; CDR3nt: TGTGCCAGCAGCGTTCGAACAGGGGGGCATAACTATGGCTACACCTTC
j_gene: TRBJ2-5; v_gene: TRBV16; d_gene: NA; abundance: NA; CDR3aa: CASSRNREETQYF; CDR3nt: TGTGCCAGCAGCAGAAACAGGGAAGAGACCCAGTACTTC
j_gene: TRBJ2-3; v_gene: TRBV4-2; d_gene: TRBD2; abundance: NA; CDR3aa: CASSQDPTSGSGTDTQYF; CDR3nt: TGTGCCAGCAGCCAAGATCCCACTAGCGGGTCTGGCACAGATACGCAGTATTTT
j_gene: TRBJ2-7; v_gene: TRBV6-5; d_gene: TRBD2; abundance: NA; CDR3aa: CASSRTGTISYEQYF; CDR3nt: TGTGCCAGCAGTCGAACCGGGACTATCTCCTACGAGCAGTACTTC
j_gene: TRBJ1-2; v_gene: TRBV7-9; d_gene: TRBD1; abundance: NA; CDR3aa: CASIHRDRDYDYGYTF; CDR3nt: TGTGCCAGCATTCACCGGGACAGGGATTACGACTATGGCTACACCTTC
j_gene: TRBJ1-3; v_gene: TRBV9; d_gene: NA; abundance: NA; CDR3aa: CASSVLQERNTIYF; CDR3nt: TGTGCCAGCAGCGTTCTACAGGAGAGAAACACCATATATTTT
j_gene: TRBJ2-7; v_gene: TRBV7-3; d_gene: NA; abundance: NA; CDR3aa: CASSLGPSSYEQYF; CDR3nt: TGTGCCAGCAGCTTAGGTCCGAGCTCCTACGAGCAGTACTTC
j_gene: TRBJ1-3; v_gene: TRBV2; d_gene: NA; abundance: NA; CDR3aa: CASSEEVSSGNTIYF; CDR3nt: TGTGCCAGCAGTGAAGAAGTCAGCTCTGGAAACACCATATATTTT
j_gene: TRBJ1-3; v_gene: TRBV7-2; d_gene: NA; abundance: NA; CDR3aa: CASSLGEQGGGNTIYF; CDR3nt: TGTGCCAGCAGCTTAGGAGAGCAGGGTGGAGGAAACACCATATATTTT
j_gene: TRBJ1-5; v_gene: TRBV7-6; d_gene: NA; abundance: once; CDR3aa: CASSSTGNQPQHF; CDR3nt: TGTGCCAGCAGCTCTACAGGAAATCAGCCCCAGCATTTT
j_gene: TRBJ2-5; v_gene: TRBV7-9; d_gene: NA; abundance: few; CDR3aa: CASSLMRQETQYF; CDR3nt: TGTGCCAGCAGCTTGATGAGGCAAGAGACCCAGTACTTC
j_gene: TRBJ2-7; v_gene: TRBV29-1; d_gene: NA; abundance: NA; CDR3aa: CSVEDTGSVGEQYF; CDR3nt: TGCAGCGTTGAAGATACAGGGTCGGTGGGGGAGCAGTACTTC
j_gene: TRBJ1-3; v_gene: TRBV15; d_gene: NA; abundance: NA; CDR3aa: CATSRDRDRFSAGNTIYF; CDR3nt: TGTGCCACCAGCAGAGATCGCGACAGGTTTAGCGCTGGAAACACCATATATTTT
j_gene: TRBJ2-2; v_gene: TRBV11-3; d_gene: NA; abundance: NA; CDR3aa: CASSPAGGNTGELFF; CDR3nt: TGTGCCAGCAGCCCCGCGGGCGGTAACACCGGGGAGCTGTTTTTT
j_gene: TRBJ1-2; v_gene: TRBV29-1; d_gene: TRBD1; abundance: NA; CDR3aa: CSGDRDRELDGYTF; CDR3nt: TGCAGCGGTGACCGGGACAGGGAACTCGATGGCTACACCTTC
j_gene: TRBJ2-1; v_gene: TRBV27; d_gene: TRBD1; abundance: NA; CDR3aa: CASSLGTGSNEQFF; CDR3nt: TGTGCCAGCAGTTTAGGGACAGGGTCCAATGAGCAGTTCTTC
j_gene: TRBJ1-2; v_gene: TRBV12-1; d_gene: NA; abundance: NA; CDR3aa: CASSFVLNGEAGGYTF; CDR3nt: TGTGCCAGCAGCTTTGTTTTGAACGGAGAGGCGGGTGGCTACACCTTC
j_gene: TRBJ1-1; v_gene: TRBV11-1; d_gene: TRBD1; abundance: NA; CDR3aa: CASSPKTYRGGEAFF; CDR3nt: TGTGCCAGCAGCCCCAAAACCTACAGGGGCGGAGAAGCTTTCTTT
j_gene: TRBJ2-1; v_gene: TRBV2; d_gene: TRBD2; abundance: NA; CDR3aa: CASSGRLAGTNEQFF; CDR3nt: TGTGCCAGCAGTGGGAGACTAGCGGGAACGAATGAGCAGTTCTTC
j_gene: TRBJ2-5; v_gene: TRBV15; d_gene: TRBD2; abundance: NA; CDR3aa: CATSGPREGPQYF; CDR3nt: TGTGCCACCAGCGGGCCGCGGGAGGGCCCCCAGTACTTC
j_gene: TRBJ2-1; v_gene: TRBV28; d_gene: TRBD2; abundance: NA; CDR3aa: CASSPTGTSGWREFF; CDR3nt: TGTGCCAGCAGCCCGACCGGGACTAGCGGGTGGAGGGAGTTCTTC
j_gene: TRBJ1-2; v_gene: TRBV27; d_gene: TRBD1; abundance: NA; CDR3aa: CASSPYDRGGSYGYTF; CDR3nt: TGTGCCAGCAGTCCCTACGACAGGGGAGGCTCCTATGGCTACACCTTC
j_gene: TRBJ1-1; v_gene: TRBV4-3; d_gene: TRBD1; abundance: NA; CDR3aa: CASSQDRTGGLSEAFF; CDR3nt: TGCGCCAGCAGCCAAGACCGGACAGGGGGATTGTCTGAAGCTTTCTTT
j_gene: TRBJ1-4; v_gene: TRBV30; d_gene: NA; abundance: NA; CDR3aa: CAWGGTKEKLFF; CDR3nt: TGTGCTTGGGGCGGGACAAAGGAAAAACTGTTTTTT
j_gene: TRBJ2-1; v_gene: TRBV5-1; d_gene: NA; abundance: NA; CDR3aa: CASSLATVPSYNEQFF; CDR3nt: TGCGCCAGCAGCTTGGCCACAGTTCCCTCCTACAATGAGCAGTTCTTC
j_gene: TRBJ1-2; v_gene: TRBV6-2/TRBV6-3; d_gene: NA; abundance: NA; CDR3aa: CASSNTRGGYTF; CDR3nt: TGTGCCAGCAGTAACACCAGGGGCGGCTACACCTTC
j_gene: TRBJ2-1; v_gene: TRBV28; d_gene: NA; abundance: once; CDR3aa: CASSSRQREQFF; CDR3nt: TGTGCCAGCAGTTCCCGCCAGCGTGAGCAGTTCTTC
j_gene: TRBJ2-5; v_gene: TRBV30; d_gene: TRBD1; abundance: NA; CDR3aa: CAWTRTGGGETQYF; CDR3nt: TGTGCCTGGACTAGGACAGGGGGCGGCGAGACCCAGTACTTC
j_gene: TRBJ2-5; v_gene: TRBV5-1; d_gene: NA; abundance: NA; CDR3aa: CASSFRVGGQETQYF; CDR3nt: TGCGCCAGCAGCTTCAGGGTTGGGGGGCAAGAGACCCAGTACTTC
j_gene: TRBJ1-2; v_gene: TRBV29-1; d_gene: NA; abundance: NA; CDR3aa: CSVEGGQENYGYTF; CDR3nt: TGCAGCGTTGAAGGGGGGCAGGAAAACTATGGCTACACCTTC
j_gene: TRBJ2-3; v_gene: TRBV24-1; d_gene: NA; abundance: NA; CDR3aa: CATSDLFVQYF; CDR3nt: TGTGCCACCAGTGATCTCTTCGTCCAGTATTTT
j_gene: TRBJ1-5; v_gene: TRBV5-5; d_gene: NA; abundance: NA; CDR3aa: CASSFRGRWNQPQHF; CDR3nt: TGTGCCAGCAGCTTCAGGGGAAGGTGGAATCAGCCCCAGCATTTT
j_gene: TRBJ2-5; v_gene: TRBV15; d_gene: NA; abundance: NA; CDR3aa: CATSRELRDTLQETQYF; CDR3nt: TGTGCCACCAGCAGAGAATTAAGGGACACACTTCAAGAGACCCAGTACTTC
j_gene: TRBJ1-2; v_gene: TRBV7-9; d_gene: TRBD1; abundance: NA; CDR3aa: CASSPGQGDGYTF; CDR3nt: TGTGCCAGCAGCCCGGGACAGGGAGACGGCTACACCTTC
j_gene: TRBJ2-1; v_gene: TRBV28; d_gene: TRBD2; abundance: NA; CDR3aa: CASSSVLAGGGREQFF; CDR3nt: TGTGCCAGCAGTTCCGTACTAGCGGGAGGAGGGAGGGAGCAGTTCTTC
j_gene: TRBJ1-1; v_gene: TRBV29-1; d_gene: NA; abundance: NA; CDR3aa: CSVRQNTEAFF; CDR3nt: TGCAGCGTTCGACAGAACACTGAAGCTTTCTTT